One sample yielded the 17 T cell receptor beta chains listed below, sequenced in a study of T cell changes during pregnancy in multiple sclerosis. Assay: immunoSEQ multiplex PCR; the TCRdb copy retains only in-frame clones and omits some. The top ten clones hold about 5% of a sample with about 40,000 clones, around 90% of them seen once. The sequencing used peripheral blood, collected in the first trimester of pregnancy. Receptors were obtained from a female donor in good health, enrolled as a control in a pregnancy study.

V is TRBV11-2 and J is TRBJ2-7, with TRBD2 identical over 7 bases. Per germline, CDR1 SGHAT and CDR2 FQNNGV. V lost 8 bases and J lost 4; bases outside the gene matches: 14. This CDR3 is built from 15 residues. CDR3: CASAPGGGETYEQYF. The CDR3 DNA sequence: TGTGCCAGCGCGCCGGGGGGAGGAGAAACATACGAGCAGTACTTC.

This clone was seen a single time. The rearrangement uses TRBV5-1 and TRBJ2-3; 7 bases are a match to TRBD2. Losses at the gene ends were 4 bases for V and 0 bases for J; bases not matched to a gene: 11. Per the germline V gene, CDR1 is SGHRS and CDR2 is YFSETQ. This CDR3 spans 17 amino acids. CDR3 bases: TGCGCCAGCAGCCCTACGGGAGGACCACGGAGCACAGATACGCAGTATTTT. Translating it yields CASSPTGGPRSTDTQYF.

The V call is TRBV5-5, the J call TRBJ1-5; D call uncertain. Per the germline V gene, CDR1 is SGHKS and CDR2 is YYEKEE (reference sequence). V lost 5 bases to trimming and J lost 0 bases, with 15 bases between them. This CDR3 is built from 16 residues. CDR3 loop: CASSPLGAYSNQPQHF. The CDR3, as DNA: TGTGCCAGCAGTCCCCTGGGAGCCTATAGCAATCAGCCCCAGCATTTT.

The J gene is TRBJ2-7, the V gene TRBV10-1, with D tentatively TRBD1 (5 bases). Germline assignment: CDR1 WNHNN and CDR2 SYGVQD (reference sequence). The germline V and J ends were trimmed by 7 bases and 0 bases, with 7 bases remaining between them. The CDR3 consists of 12 residues. The CDR3 loop is CASTQGSYEQYF. CDR3 nucleotide sequence: TGCGCCAGCACGCAGGGCTCCTACGAGCAGTACTTC.

The rearrangement uses TRBV27 and TRBJ2-3; possible D gene TRBD2, 6 bases. This CDR3 is 16 amino acids long. V lost 5 bases and J lost 0, with 15 bases in between. Germline V gene sequence: CDR1 MNHEY, CDR2 SMNVEV (reference sequence). The CDR3: CASSGGWGSSTDTQYF. The DNA for the CDR3 is TGTGCCAGCAGTGGGGGGTGGGGATCCAGCACAGATACGCAGTATTTT.

CDR3 nucleotide sequence: TGTGCCAGCAGCCAACCAACAGAACTTCTGGCCCAGCATTTT. It specifies CASSQPTELLAQHF. V and J are TRBV11-2 and TRBJ1-5, with no clear D. The CDR3 loop spans 14 amino acids. Germline CDR1 and CDR2: SGHAT and FQNNGV. Trimming removed 5 bases at V and 11 bases at J, with 19 bases between.

The CDR3 sequence: CASSGTGKEKSDTQYF. The CDR3 DNA reads TGTGCCAGCAGCGGAACAGGGAAGGAAAAGTCAGATACGCAGTATTTT. The chain links TRBV28 to TRBJ2-3; weak D call: TRBD1 (6 bases). This CDR3 spans 16 amino acids. Trimming cost V 6 bases and J 4 bases, with 20 bases left between them. Germline values: CDR1 MDHEN, CDR2 SYDVKM.

This sequence joins TRBV15 and TRBJ1-2, with D unclear. V gave up 0 bases and J gave up 8 bases, with 10 bases separating them. Germline-derived CDR1 and CDR2 are LNHNV and YYDKDF (reference sequence). This CDR3 spans 13 amino acids. This chain's CDR3 is CATSRDRVTGYTF. The CDR3 DNA is TGTGCCACCAGCAGAGATCGCGTTACGGGCTACACCTTC.

The J gene is TRBJ2-7, the V gene TRBV5-1; TRBD1 agrees at 7 bases. The CDR3 length is 17 residues. The germline V gene has CDR1 SGHRS and CDR2 YFSETQ. Trimming at V came to 3 bases and at J to 3 bases, leaving 15 bases not matched to a gene. This CDR3 reads CASSYPLRTGQYYEQYF. The CDR3 nucleotides read TGCGCCAGCAGCTACCCCCTGCGAACGGGACAGTACTACGAGCAGTACTTC.

The chain combines TRBV27 with TRBJ2-3; 9 nucleotides match TRBD2. V trimming: 6 bases; J trimming: 2 bases; junction bases outside the gene matches: 6. Germline-derived CDR1 and CDR2 are MNHEY and SMNVEV (reference sequence). The CDR3 is made up of 15 amino acids. For the CDR3, the DNA is TGTGCCAGCAGAGGCGGGGGGGCCGTCACAGATACGCAGTATTTT. This codes for CASRGGGAVTDTQYF.

This chain links TRBV6-5 with TRBJ2-2, with a tentative D call TRBD1 (6 bases). Germline CDR1 is MNHEY and CDR2 is SVGAGI. V gave up 5 bases and J gave up 4 bases, with 11 bases separating them. The CDR3 sequence is 14 residues long. The CDR3 DNA is TGTGCCAGCAGTAGACAGGTTATCACCGGGGAGCTGTTTTTT. It encodes CASSRQVITGELFF.

This chain connects TRBV7-9 to TRBJ2-7; 7 bases map to TRBD1. CDR3 length: 15 amino acids. Germline V gene data show CDR1 as SEHNR and CDR2 as FQNEAQ (reference sequence). V trimming: 4 bases; J trimming: 0 bases; junction bases outside the gene matches: 6. This CDR3 reads CASSSPGQVSYEQYF. The CDR3 coding sequence is TGTGCCAGCAGCTCCCCCGGACAGGTCTCCTACGAGCAGTACTTC.

The V gene is TRBV7-2, the J gene TRBJ1-1; no reliable D call. This CDR3 spans 16 amino acids. V lost 5 bases, J lost 4 bases, and 20 bases lay in between. Per the germline V gene, CDR1 is SGHTA and CDR2 is FQGNSA. The CDR3 DNA sequence: TGTGCCAGCAGCCGATTTCCTGAACGACACCTCACTGAAGCTTTCTTT. Translation gives CASSRFPERHLTEAFF. Together with reference TRBV7-2 and TRBJ1-1, the CDR3 gives the full variable domain: GAGVSQSPSNKVTEKGKDVELRCDPISGHTALYWYRQSLGQGLEFLIYFQGNSAPDKSGLPSDRFSAERTGGSVSTLTIQRTQQEDSAVYLCASSRFPERHLTEAFFGQGTRLTVV.

The J gene is TRBJ1-1, the V gene TRBV4-3; D unclear. CDR1 is LGHNA and CDR2 is YSLEER in the germline V gene. CDR3 length: 13 amino acids. Trimming removed 1 base at V and 5 bases at J, with 8 bases between. The CDR3 DNA follows: TGCGCCAGCAGCCAAGGTACTAGTACTGAAGCTTTCTTT. Amino acid sequence: CASSQGTSTEAFF.

The CDR3 reads CASSASGGGTWNTEAFF. The CDR3 bases are TGTGCCAGCTCAGCCTCGGGGGGGGGAACGTGGAACACTGAAGCTTTCTTT. The chain links TRBV18 to TRBJ1-1; perhaps TRBD1 as D (5 bases). Germline V gene sequence: CDR1 KGHSH, CDR2 LQKENI. The CDR3 runs 17 residues. Deletions cut 5 bases from V and 1 base from J, with 20 bases between.

This chain uses TRBV7-2 with TRBJ1-1, with 8 bases fitting TRBD1. There are 12 residues in the CDR3. Germline V gene lookup returns CDR1 SGHTA and CDR2 FQGNSA. J was trimmed by 10 bases and V by 1 base; bases with no gene match: 2. As DNA, the CDR3 is TGTGCCAGCAGCTTAGGGGACAGGAGAGCTTTCTTT. Translated: CASSLGDRRAFF.

This sequence joins TRBV28 and TRBJ2-5; 8 nucleotides agree with TRBD2. V shed 7 bases, J shed 3 bases, and the junction held 13 bases outside the gene matches. CDR3 length: 16 residues. CDR1 MDHEN and CDR2 SYDVKM come from the germline V gene. CDR3 DNA sequence: TGTGCCAGCATCCCCCCCGGGAGGGCCACCGAAGAGACCCAGTACTTC. Translated, it gives CASIPPGRATEETQYF.